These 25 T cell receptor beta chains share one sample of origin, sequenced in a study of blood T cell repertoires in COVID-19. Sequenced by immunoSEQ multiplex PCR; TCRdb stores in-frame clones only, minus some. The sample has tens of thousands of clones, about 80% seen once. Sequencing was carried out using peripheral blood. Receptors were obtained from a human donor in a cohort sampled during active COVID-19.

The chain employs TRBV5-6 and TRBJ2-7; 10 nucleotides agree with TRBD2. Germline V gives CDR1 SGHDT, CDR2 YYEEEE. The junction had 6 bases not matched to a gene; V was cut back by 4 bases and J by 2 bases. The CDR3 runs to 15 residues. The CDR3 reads CASSLQTSGPYEQYF. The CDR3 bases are TGTGCCAGCAGCCTCCAGACTAGCGGGCCCTACGAGCAGTACTTC.

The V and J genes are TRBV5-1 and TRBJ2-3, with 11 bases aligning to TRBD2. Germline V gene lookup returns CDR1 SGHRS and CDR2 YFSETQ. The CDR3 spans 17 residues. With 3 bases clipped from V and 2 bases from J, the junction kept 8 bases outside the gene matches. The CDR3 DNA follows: TGCGCCAGCAGCTCAGGGACTAGCGGAACCGTCACAGATACGCAGTATTTT. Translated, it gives CASSSGTSGTVTDTQYF.

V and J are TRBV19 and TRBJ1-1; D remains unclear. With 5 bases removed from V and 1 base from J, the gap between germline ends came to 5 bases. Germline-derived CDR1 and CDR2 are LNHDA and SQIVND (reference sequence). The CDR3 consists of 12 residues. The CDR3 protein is CASSPGNTEAFF. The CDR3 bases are TGTGCCAGTAGTCCCGGGAACACTGAAGCTTTCTTT.

This CDR3 reads CASSLSIRTAAFNYGYTF. The CDR3 nucleotides are TGTGCCAGCAGTTTATCTATTAGGACAGCCGCGTTTAACTATGGCTACACCTTC. The chain combines TRBV28 with TRBJ1-2; tentatively, D is TRBD1 (6 bases). CDR3 length equals 18 residues. CDR1 is MDHEN, CDR2 SYDVKM, per germline. The V end lost 1 base, the J end lost 1 base, and 19 bases lay between the germline ends.

The CDR3: CASSFSGRNYNEQFF. The CDR3 DNA is TGTGCCAGCAGCTTTAGCGGGAGGAACTACAATGAGCAGTTCTTC. The chain joins TRBV7-2 to TRBJ2-1; 10 nucleotides align to TRBD2. The CDR3 covers 15 residues. The junction had 2 bases not matched to a gene; V was cut back by 3 bases and J by 3 bases. The germline CDR1 and CDR2 sequences are SGHTA and FQGNSA.

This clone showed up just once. In nucleotides, the CDR3 is TGCGCCAGCAGCTTGGTGGGGCAGCCGGTCGGGGAGCTGTTTTTT. It encodes CASSLVGQPVGELFF. J is TRBJ2-2 and V is TRBV5-1; D perhaps matches TRBD1 (5 bases). Germline CDR1 reads SGHRS; CDR2 reads YFSETQ. This CDR3 comprises 15 residues. Trimming left V 0 bases short and J 7 bases short, with 13 bases between.

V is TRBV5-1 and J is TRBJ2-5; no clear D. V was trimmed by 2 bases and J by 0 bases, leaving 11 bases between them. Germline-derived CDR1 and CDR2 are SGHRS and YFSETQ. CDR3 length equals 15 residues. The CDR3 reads CASSLHGQNQETQYF. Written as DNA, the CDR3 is TGCGCCAGCAGCTTACATGGTCAGAACCAAGAGACCCAGTACTTC.

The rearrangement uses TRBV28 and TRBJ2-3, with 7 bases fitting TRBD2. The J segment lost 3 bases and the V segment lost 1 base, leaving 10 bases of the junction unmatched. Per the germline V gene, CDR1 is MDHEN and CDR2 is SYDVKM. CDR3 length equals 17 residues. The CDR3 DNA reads TGTGCCAGCAGTTTATACAGTGCGCGCGGGGGTACAGATACGCAGTATTTT. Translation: CASSLYSARGGTDTQYF.

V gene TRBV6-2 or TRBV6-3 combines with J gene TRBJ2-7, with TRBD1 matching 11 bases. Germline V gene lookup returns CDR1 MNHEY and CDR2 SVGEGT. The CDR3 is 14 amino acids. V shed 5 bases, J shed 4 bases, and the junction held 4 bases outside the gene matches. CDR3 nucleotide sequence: TGTGCCAGCAGTACGGGGGACAGGGGGTACGAGCAGTACTTC. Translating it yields CASSTGDRGYEQYF.

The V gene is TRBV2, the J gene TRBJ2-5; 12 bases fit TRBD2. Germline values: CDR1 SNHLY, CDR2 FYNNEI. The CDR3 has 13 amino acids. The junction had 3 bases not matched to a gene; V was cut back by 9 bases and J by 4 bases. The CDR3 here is CARTSGSSETQYF. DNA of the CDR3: TGTGCCAGGACTAGCGGGAGTTCAGAGACCCAGTACTTC.

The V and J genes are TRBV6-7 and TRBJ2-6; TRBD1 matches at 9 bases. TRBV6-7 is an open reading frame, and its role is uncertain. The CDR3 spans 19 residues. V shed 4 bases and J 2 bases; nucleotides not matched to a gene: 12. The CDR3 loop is CASSSWADRGSPGANVLTF. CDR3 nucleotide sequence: TGTGCCAGCAGTTCATGGGCGGACAGGGGATCCCCTGGGGCCAACGTCCTGACTTTC.

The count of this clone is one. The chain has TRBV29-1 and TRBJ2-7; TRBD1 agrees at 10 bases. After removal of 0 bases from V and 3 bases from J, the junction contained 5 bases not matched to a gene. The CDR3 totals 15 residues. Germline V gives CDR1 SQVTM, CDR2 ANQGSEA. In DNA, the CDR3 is TGCAGCGTTGAAGATCCGAGGACAGGGGGCTACGAGCAGTACTTC. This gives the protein CSVEDPRTGGYEQYF.

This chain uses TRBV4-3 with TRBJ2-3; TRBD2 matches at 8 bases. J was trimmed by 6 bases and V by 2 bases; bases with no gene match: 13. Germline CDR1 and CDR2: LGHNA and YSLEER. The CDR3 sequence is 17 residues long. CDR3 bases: TGCGCCAGCAGCCAACTATATAGGACAGCGGGAGAGGATACGCAGTATTTT. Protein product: CASSQLYRTAGEDTQYF.

For the CDR3, the DNA is TGTGCCAGCAGTGAAGGGGCCTCTGGGGCCAACGTCCTGACTTTC. It codes for CASSEGASGANVLTF. The V gene is TRBV6-1, the J gene TRBJ2-6; no firm D call. V gave up 1 base and J gave up 0 bases, with 4 bases separating them. Per germline, CDR1 MNHNS and CDR2 SASEGT. The CDR3 is 15 residues long.

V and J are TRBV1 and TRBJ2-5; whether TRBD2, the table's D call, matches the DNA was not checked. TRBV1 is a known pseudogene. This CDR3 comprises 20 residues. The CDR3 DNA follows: TGCACCAGCAGCCAAGTCCAGCTAGCGGGAGGGCCTCTTTTGGTAGAGACCCAGTACTTC. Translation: CTSSQVQLAGGPLLVETQYF.

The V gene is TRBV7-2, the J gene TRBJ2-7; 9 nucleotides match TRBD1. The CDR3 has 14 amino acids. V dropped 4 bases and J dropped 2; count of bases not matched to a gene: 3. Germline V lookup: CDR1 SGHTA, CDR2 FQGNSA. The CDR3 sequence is CASSSGQGPYEQYF. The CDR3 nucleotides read TGTGCCAGCAGCTCCGGACAGGGGCCCTACGAGCAGTACTTC.

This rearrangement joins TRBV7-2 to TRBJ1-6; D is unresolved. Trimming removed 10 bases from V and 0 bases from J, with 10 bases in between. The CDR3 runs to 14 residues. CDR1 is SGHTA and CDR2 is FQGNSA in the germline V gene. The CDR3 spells CATKGGSYNSPLHF. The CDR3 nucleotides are TGTGCCACGAAAGGCGGCTCCTATAATTCACCCCTCCACTTT.

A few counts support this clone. The CDR3 region has the DNA TGTGCCAGCAGTTTATCTCCATTAAACAGGGGGCTTTCGATCAGTTCACCCCTCCACTTT. It encodes CASSLSPLNRGLSISSPLHF. V gene TRBV27 combines with J gene TRBJ1-6; 9 bases agree with TRBD1. CDR1 MNHEY and CDR2 SMNVEV come from the germline V gene (reference sequence). The CDR3 has 20 residues. Trimming took 0 bases from V and 9 from J; bases not matched to a gene: 18.

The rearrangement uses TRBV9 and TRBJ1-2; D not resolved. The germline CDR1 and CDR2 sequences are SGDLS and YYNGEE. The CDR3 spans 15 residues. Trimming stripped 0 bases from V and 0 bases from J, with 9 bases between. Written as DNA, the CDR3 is TGTGCCAGCAGCGTAGTTGCCGGGGCTAACTATGGCTACACCTTC. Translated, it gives CASSVVAGANYGYTF.

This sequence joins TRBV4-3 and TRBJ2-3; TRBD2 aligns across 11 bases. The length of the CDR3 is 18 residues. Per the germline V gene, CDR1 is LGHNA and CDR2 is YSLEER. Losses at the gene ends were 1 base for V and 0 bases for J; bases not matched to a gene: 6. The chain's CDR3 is CASSQAQTSGDSTDTQYF. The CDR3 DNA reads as TGCGCCAGCAGCCAAGCCCAGACTAGCGGGGACAGCACAGATACGCAGTATTTT.

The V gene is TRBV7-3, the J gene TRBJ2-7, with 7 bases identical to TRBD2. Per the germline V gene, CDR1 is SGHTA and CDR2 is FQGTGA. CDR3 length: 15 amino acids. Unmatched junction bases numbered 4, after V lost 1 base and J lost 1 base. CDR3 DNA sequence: TGTGCCAGCAGCTTAATGCGGGAGCGATCCTACGAGCAGTACTTC. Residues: CASSLMRERSYEQYF.

CDR3 sequence reads: CASSPRGSEGSTDTQYF. The DNA of the CDR3 is TGCGCCAGCAGCCCCAGAGGGAGTGAGGGTAGCACAGATACGCAGTATTTT. The chain has TRBV4-3 and TRBJ2-3, with D perhaps TRBD2 (5 bases). V was clipped by 4 bases and J by 0 bases, with 17 bases between them. This CDR3 contains 17 residues. Germline CDR1 reads LGHNA; CDR2 reads YSLEER.

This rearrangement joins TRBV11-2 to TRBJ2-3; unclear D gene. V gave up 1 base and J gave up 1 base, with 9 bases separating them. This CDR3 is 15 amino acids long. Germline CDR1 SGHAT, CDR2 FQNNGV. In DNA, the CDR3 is TGTGCCAGCAGCTTAGTAGTCCGCCGCACAGATACGCAGTATTTT. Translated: CASSLVVRRTDTQYF.

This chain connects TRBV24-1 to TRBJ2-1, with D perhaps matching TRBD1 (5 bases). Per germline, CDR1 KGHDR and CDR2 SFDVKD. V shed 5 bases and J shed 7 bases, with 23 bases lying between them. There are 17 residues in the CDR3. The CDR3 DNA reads TGTGCCACCAGTGCCCCATCCCAGGGTAGAGCCCAAAATGAGCAGTTCTTC. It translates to CATSAPSQGRAQNEQFF.

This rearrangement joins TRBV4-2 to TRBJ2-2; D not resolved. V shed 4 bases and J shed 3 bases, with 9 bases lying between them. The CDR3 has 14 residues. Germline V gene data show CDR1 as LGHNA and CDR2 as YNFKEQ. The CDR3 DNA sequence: TGTGCCAGCAGCCCTCCTCCGGACACCGGGGAGCTGTTTTTT. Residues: CASSPPPDTGELFF.